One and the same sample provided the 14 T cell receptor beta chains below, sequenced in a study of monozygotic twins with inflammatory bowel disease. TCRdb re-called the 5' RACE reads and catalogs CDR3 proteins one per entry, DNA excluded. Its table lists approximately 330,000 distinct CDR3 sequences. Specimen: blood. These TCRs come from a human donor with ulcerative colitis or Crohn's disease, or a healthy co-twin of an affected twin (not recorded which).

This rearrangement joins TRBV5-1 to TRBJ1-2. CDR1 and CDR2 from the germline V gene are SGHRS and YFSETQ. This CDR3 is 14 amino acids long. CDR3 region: CASSLSGQGRGYTF.

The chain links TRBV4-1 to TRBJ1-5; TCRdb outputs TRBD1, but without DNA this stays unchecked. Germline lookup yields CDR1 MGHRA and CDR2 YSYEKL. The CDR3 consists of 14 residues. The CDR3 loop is CASSLSDSRQPQHF.

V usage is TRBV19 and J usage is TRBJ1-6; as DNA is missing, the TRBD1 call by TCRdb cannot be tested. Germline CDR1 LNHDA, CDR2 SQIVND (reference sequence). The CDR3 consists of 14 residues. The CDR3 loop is CASNTYQGNSPLHF.

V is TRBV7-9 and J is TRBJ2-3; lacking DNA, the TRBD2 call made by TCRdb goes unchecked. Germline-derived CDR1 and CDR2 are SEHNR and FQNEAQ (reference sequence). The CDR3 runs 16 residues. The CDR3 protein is CASSRSTSGGSDTQYF.

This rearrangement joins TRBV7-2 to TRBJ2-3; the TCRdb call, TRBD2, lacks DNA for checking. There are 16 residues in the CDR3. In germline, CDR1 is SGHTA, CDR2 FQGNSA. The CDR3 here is CASSLSSGGAQDTQYF. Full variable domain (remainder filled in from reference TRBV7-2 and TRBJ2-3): GAGVSQSPSNKVTEKGKDVELRCDPISGHTALYWYRQSLGQGLEFLIYFQGNSAPDKSGLPSDRFSAERTGGSVSTLTIQRTQQEDSAVYLCASSLSSGGAQDTQYFGPGTRLTVL.

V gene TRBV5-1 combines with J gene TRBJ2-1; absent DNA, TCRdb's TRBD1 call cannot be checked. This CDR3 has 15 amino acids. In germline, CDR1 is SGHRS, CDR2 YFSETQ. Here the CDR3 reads CASSFGQGTYNEQFF.

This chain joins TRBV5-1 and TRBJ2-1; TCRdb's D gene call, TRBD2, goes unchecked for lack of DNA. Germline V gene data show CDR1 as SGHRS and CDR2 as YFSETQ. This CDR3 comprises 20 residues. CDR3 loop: CASSLYTSGPTFPTYNEQFF.

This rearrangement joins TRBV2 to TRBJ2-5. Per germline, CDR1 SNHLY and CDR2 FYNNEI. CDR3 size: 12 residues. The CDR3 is CASTAFQETQYF.

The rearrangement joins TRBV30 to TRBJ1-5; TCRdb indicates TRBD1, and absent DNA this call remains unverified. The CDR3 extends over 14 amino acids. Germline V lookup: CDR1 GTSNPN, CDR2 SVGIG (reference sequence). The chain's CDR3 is CAWTQVTGGQPQHF.

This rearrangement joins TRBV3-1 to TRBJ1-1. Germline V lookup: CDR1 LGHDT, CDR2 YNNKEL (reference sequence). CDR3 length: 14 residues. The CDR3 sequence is CASSQDARNTEAFF. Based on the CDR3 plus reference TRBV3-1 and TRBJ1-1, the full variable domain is DTAVSQTPKYLVTQMGNDKSIKCEQNLGHDTMYWYKQDSKKFLKIMFSYNNKELIINETVPNRFSPKSPDKAHLNLHINSLELGDSAVYFCASSQDARNTEAFFGQGTRLTVV.

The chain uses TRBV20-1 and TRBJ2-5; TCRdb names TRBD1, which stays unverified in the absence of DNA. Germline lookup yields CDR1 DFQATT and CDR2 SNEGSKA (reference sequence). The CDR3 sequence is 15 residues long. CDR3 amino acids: CSARDYPGVGETQYF.

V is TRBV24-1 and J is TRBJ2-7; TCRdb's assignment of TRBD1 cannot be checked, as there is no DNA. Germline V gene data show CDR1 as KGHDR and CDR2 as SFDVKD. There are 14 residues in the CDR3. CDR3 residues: CATSDSLDSRGQYF.

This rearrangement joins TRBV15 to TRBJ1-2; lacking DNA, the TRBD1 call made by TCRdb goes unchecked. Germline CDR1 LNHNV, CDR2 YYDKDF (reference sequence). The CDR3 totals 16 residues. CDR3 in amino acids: CATSRGGIGTDYGYTF.

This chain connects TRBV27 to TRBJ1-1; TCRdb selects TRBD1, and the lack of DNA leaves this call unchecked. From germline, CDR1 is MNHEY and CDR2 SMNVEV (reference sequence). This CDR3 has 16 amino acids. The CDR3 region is CASSTFTQGLNTEAFF.